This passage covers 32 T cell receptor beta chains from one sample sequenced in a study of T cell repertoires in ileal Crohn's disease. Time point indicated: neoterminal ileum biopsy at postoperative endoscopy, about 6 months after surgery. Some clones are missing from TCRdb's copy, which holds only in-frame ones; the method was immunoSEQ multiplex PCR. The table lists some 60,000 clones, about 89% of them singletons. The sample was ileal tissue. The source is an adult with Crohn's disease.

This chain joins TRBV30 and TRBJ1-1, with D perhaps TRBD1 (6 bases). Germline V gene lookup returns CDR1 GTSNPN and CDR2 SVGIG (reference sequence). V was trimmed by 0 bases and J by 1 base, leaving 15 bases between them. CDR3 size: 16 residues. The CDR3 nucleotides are TGTGCCTGGAGTGTCGGCCAGGGGAAAGGGAACACTGAAGCTTTCTTT. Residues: CAWSVGQGKGNTEAFF.

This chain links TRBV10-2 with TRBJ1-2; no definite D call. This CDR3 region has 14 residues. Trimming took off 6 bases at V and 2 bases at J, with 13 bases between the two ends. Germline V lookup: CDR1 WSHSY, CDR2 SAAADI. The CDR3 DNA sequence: TGCGCCAGCAGAGGCCTCACGGAGAACTATGGCTACACCTTC. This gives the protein CASRGLTENYGYTF.

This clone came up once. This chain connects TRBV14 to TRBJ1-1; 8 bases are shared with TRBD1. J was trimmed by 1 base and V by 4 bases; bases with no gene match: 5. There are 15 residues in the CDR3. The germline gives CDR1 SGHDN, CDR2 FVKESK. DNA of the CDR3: TGTGCCAGCAGCCCCCTGGGACAGGCGAACACTGAAGCTTTCTTT. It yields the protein CASSPLGQANTEAFF.

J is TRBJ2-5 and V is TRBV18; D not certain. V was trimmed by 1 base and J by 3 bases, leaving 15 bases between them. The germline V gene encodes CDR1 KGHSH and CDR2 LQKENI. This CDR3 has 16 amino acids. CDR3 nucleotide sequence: TGTGCCAGCTCACCACGGTCTGGCGCGGCCAAAGAGACCCAGTACTTC. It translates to CASSPRSGAAKETQYF. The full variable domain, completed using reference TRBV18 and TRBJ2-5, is NAGVMQNPRHLVRRRGQEARLRCSPMKGHSHVYWYRQLPEEGLKFMVYLQKENIIDESGMPKERFSAEFPKEGPSILRIQQVVRGDSAAYFCASSPRSGAAKETQYFGPGTRLLVL.

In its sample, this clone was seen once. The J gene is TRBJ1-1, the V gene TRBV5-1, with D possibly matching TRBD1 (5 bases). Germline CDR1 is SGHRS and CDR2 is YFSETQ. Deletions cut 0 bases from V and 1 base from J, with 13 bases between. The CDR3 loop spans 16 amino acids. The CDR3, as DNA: TGCGCCAGCAGCTTGGTTTCGGGACTGCAGAACACTGAAGCTTTCTTT. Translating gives CASSLVSGLQNTEAFF.

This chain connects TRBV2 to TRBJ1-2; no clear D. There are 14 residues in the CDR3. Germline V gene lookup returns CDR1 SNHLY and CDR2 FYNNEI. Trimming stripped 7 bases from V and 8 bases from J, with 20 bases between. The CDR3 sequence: CASTEEATYSGYTF. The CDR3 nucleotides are TGTGCCAGCACCGAGGAAGCGACGTATTCCGGCTACACCTTC. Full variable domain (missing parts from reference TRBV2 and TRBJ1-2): EPEVTQTPSHQVTQMGQEVILRCVPISNHLYFYWYRQILGQKVEFLVSFYNNEISEKSEIFDDQFSVERPDGSNFTLKIRSTKLEDSAMYFCASTEEATYSGYTFGSGTRLTVV.

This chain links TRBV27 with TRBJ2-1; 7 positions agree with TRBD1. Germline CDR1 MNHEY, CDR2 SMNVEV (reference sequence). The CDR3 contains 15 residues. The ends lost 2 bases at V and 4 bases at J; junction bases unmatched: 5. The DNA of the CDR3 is TGTGCCAGCAGTTTAGGGGACAGTAGATACAATGAGCAGTTCTTC. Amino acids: CASSLGDSRYNEQFF.

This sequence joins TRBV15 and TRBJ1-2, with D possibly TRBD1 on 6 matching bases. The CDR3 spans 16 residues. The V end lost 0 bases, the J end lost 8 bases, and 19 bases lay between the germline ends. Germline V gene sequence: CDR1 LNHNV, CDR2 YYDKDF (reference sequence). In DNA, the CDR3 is TGTGCCACCAGCAGAGAGGGGGGGGGCCCCAGTGGCGGCTACACCTTC. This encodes CATSREGGGPSGGYTF.

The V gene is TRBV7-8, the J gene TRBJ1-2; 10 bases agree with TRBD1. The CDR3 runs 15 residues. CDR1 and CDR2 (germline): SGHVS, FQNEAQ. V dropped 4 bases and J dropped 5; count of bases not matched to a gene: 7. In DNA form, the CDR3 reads TGTGCCAGCAGCTGGGACAGGGGTGAATTATATGGCTACACCTTC. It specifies CASSWDRGELYGYTF.

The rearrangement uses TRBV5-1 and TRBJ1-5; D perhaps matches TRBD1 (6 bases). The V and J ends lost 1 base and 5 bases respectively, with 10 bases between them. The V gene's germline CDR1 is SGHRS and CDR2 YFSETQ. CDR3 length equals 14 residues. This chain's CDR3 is CASSLSGGHQPQHF. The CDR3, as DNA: TGCGCCAGCAGCTTGTCGGGGGGCCATCAGCCCCAGCATTTT.

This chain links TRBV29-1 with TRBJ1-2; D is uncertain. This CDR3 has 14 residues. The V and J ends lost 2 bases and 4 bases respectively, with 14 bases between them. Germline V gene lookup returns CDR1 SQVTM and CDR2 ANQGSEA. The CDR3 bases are TGCAGCGTTGAATTTATCGAAGGAGGCTATGGCTACACCTTC. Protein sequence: CSVEFIEGGYGYTF.

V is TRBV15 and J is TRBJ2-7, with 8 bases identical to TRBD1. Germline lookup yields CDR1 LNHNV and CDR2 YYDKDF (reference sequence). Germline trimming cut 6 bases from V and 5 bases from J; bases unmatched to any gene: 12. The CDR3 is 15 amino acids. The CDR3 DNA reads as TGTGCCACCAGGGAAACGGTCCAGGGGGCCCACGAGCAGTACTTC. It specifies CATRETVQGAHEQYF. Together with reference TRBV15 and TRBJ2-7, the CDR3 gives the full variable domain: DAMVIQNPRYQVTQFGKPVTLSCSQTLNHNVMYWYQQKSSQAPKLLFHYYDKDFNNEADTPDNFQSRRPNTSFCFLDIRSPGLGDTAMYLCATRETVQGAHEQYFGPGTRLTVT.

In DNA, the CDR3 is TGCGCCAGCAGATCTGGGACAGGGGGCTCCGGGGAGCTGTTTTTT. The encoded protein is CASRSGTGGSGELFF. The chain is built from TRBV5-1 and TRBJ2-2, with 12 bases that match TRBD1. CDR1 SGHRS and CDR2 YFSETQ come from the germline V gene. Trimming cost V 5 bases and J 6 bases; bases outside gene matches: 5. CDR3 length: 15 residues.

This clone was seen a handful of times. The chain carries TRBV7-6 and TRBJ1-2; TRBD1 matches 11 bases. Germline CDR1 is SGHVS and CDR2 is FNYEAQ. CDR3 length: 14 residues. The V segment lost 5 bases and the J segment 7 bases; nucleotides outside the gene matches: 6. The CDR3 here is CASSQGQGAGGYTF. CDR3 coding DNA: TGTGCCAGCAGCCAAGGACAGGGGGCAGGTGGCTACACCTTC.

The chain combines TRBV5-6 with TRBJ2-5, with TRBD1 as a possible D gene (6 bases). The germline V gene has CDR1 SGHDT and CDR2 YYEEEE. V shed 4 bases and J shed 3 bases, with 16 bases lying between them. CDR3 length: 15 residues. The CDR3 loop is CASSPPGTPKETQYF. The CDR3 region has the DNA TGTGCCAGCAGCCCCCCCGGGACACCGAAAGAGACCCAGTACTTC.

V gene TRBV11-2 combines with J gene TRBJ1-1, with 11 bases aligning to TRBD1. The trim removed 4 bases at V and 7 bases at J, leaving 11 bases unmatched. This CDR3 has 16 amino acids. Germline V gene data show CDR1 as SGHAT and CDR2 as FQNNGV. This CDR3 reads CASSSPSGQGGYEAFF. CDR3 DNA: TGTGCCAGCAGCTCCCCCTCGGGACAGGGGGGTTATGAAGCTTTCTTT.

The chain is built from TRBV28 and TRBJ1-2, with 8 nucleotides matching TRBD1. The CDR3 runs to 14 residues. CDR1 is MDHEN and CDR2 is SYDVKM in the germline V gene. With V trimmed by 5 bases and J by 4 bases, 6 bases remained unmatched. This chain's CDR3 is CASSPGTGTYGYTF. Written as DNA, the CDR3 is TGTGCCAGCAGTCCCGGGACAGGAACCTATGGCTACACCTTC.

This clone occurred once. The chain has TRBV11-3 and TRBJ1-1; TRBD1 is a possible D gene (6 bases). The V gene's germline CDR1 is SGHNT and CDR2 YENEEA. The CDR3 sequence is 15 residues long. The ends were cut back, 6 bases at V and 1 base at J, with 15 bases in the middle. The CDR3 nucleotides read TGTGCCAGCAGTCCCCCAGGGGTGGCGAACACTGAAGCTTTCTTT. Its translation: CASSPPGVANTEAFF.

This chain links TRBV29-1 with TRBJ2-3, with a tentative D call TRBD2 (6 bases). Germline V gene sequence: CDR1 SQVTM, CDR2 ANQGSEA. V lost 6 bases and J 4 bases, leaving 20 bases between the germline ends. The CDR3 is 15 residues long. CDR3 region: CSVDGLAGIADTQYF. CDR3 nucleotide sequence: TGCAGCGTGGACGGGCTCGCGGGAATCGCAGATACGCAGTATTTT.

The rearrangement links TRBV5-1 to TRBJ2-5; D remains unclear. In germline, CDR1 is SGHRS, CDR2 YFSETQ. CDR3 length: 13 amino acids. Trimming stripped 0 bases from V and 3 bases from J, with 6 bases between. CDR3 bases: TGCGCCAGCAGCTTGGGCAGAAAAGAGACCCAGTACTTC. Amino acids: CASSLGRKETQYF.

The CDR3 sequence: CASFSEILDRITWRTEAFF. The CDR3 DNA reads TGTGCCAGTTTTTCCGAGATACTAGACAGGATCACTTGGCGCACTGAAGCTTTCTTT. This chain links TRBV19 with TRBJ1-1; tentatively, D is TRBD1 (6 bases). The CDR3 extends over 19 amino acids. Deletions cut 8 bases from V and 4 bases from J, with 32 bases between. Germline V gene sequence: CDR1 LNHDA, CDR2 SQIVND (reference sequence).

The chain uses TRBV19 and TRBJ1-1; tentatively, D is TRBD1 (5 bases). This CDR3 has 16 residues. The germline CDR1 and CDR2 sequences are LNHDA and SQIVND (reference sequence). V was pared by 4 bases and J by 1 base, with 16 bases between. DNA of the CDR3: TGTGCCAGTAGTACCCCCCGACAGCGTTCGAACACTGAAGCTTTCTTT. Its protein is CASSTPRQRSNTEAFF.

The DNA for the CDR3 is TGTGCCAGCAGGCACAACGGGGTAAGAAACACTGAAGCTTTCTTT. Translated: CASRHNGVRNTEAFF. The genes are TRBV6-5 and TRBJ1-1; D call uncertain. This CDR3 contains 15 residues. Per germline, CDR1 MNHEY and CDR2 SVGAGI. The germline V and J ends were trimmed by 6 bases and 2 bases, with 16 bases remaining between them.

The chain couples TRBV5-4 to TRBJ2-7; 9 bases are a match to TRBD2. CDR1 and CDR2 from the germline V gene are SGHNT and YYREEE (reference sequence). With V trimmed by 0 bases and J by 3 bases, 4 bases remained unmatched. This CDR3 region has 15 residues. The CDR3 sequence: CASSLGRGGGYEQYF. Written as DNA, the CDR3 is TGTGCCAGCAGCTTGGGGCGGGGGGGAGGCTACGAGCAGTACTTC.

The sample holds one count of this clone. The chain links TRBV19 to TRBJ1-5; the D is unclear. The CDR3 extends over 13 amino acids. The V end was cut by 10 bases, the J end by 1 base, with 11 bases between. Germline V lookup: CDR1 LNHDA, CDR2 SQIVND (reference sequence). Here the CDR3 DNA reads TGTGCCACTAAGACATCCAGCAATCAGCCCCAGCATTTT. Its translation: CATKTSSNQPQHF.

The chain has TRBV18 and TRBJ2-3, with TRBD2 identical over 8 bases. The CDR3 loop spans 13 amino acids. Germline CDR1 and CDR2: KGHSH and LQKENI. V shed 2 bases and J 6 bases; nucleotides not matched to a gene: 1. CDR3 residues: CASSPSGGDTQYF. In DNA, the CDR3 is TGTGCCAGCTCACCATCGGGGGGGGATACGCAGTATTTT.

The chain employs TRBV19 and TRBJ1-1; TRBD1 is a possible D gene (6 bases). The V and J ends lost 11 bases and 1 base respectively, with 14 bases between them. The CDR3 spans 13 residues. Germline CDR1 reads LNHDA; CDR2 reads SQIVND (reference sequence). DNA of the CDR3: TGTGCCTCAACCCAAGGGGGGAACACTGAAGCTTTCTTT. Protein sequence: CASTQGGNTEAFF.

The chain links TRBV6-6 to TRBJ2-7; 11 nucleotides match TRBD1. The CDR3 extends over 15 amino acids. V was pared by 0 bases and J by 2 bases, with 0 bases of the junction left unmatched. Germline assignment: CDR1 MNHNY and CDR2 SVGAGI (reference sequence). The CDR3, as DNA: TGTGCCAGCAGTTACTCGGGACAGGGGGCCTACGAGCAGTACTTC. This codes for CASSYSGQGAYEQYF.

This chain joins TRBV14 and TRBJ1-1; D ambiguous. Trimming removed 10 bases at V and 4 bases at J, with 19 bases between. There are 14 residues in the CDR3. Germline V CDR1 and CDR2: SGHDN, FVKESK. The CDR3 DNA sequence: TGTGCCACCTCTCCCTCGGCCGCGGGCACTGAAGCTTTCTTT. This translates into CATSPSAAGTEAFF.

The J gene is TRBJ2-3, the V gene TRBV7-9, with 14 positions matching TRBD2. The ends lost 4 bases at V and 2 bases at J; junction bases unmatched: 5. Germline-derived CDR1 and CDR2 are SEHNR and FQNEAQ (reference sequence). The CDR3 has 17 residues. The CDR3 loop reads CASSSGLAGGYTDTQYF. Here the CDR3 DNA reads TGTGCCAGCAGCTCCGGACTAGCGGGGGGATACACAGATACGCAGTATTTT.

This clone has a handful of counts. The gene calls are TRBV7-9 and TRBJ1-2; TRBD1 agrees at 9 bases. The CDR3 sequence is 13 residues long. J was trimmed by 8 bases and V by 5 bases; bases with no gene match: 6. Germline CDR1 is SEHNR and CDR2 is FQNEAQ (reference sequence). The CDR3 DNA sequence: TGTGCCAGCAGCCAATGGACAGGGGAGGGCTACACCTTC. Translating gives CASSQWTGEGYTF.

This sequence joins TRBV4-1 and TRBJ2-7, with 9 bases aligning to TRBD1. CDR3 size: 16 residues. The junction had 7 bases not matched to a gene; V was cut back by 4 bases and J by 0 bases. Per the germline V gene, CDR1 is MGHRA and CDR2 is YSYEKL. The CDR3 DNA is TGCGCCAGCAGCCCATCGGGACAGGGTGGCTCCTACGAGCAGTACTTC. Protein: CASSPSGQGGSYEQYF.